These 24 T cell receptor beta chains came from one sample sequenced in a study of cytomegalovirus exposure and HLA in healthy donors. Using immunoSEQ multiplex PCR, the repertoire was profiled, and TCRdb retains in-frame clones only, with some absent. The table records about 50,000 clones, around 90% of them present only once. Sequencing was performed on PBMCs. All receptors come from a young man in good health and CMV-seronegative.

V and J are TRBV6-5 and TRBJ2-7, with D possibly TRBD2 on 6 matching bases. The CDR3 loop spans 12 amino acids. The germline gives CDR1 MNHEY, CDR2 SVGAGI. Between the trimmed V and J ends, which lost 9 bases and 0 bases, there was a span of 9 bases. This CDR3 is CASRTTSYEQYF. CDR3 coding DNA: TGTGCCAGTCGGACTACCTCCTACGAGCAGTACTTC.

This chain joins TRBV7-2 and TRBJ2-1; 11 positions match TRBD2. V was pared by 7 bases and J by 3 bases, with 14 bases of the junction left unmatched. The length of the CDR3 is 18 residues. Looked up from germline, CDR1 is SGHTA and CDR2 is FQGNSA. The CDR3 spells CASIPPRGLADYYNEQFF. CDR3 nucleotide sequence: TGTGCCAGCATCCCACCGAGGGGACTAGCGGATTACTACAATGAGCAGTTCTTC.

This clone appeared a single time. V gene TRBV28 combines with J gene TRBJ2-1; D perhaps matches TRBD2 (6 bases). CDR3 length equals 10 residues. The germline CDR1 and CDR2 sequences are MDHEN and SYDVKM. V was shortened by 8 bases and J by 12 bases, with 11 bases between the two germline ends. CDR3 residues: CASAGTLQFF. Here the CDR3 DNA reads TGTGCCAGCGCCGGGACTCTGCAGTTCTTC.

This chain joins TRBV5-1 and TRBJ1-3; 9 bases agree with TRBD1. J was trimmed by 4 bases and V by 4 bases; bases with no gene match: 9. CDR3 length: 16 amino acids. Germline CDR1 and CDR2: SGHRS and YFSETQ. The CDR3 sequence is CASSTGQGSTGNTIYF. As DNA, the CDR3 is TGCGCCAGCAGCACGGGACAGGGATCTACGGGAAACACCATATATTTT.

As DNA, the CDR3 is TGTGCCAGCAGCTATCAGTCCGCCGAGCAGTACTTC. It codes for CASSYQSAEQYF. The V and J genes are TRBV7-2 and TRBJ2-7; D not resolved. Germline V gene data show CDR1 as SGHTA and CDR2 as FQGNSA. Trimming removed 4 bases from V and 6 bases from J, with 10 bases in between. This CDR3 is built from 12 residues.

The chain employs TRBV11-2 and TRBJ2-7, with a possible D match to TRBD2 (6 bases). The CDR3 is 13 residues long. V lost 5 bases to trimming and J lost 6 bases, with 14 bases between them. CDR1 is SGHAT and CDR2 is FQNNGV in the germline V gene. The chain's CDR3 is CASSLSGGGEQYF. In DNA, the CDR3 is TGTGCCAGCAGCCTTAGCGGAGGCGGCGAGCAGTACTTC.

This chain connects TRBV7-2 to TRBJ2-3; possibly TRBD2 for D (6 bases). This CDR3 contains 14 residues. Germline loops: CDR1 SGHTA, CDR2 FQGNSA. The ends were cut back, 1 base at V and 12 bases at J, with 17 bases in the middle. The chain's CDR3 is CASSLGSIAVIQYF. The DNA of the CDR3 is TGTGCCAGCAGCTTAGGATCCATAGCGGTCATTCAGTATTTT.

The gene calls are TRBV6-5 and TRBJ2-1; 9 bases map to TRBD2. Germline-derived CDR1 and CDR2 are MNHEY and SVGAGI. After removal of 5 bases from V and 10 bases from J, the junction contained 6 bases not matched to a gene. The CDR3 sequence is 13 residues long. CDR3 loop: CASSTDLAGEQFF. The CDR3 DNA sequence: TGTGCCAGCAGTACTGATCTAGCGGGAGAGCAGTTCTTC.

The CDR3 here is CASTAPGVDTQYF. The CDR3 coding sequence is TGTGCCAGTACCGCCCCAGGGGTAGATACGCAGTATTTT. The chain uses TRBV19 and TRBJ2-3, with TRBD1 as a possible D gene (6 bases). CDR3 length: 13 residues. The V gene lost 7 bases and the J gene lost 5 bases, with 13 bases spanning the gap. Per germline, CDR1 LNHDA and CDR2 SQIVND (reference sequence).

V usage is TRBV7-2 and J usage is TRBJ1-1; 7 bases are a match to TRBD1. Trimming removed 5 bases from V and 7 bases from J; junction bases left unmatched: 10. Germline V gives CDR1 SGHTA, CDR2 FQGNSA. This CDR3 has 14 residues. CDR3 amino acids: CASSGQQGQGEAFF. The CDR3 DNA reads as TGTGCCAGCAGCGGCCAACAGGGGCAGGGTGAAGCTTTCTTT.

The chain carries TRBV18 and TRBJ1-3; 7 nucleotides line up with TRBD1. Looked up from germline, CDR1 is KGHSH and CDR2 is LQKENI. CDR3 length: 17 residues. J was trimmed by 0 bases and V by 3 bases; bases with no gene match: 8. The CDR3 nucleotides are TGTGCCAGCTCACCCGACAGGGCTGAAATCTCTGGAAACACCATATATTTT. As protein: CASSPDRAEISGNTIYF.

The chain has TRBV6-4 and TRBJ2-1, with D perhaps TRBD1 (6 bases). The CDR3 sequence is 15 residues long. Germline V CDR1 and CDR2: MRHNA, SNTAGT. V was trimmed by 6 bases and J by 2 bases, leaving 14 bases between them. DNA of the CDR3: TGTGCCAGCAGCAGTGGGGACACCGCCTACAATGAGCAGTTCTTC. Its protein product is CASSSGDTAYNEQFF.

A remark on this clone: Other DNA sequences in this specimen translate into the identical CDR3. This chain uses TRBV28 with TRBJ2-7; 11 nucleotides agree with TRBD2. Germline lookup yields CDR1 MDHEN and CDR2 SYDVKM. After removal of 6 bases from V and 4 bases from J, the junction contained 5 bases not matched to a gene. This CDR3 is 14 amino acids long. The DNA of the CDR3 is TGTGCCAGCAGCCCTGGGACTAGCGGATACGAGCAGTACTTC. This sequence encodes CASSPGTSGYEQYF.

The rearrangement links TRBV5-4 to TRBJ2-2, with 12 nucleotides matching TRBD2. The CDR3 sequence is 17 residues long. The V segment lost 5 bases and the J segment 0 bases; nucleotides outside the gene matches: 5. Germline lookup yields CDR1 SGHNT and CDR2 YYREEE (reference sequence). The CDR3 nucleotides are TGTGCCAGCAGACCCGGACTAGCGGGGACGAACACCGGGGAGCTGTTTTTT. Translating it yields CASRPGLAGTNTGELFF.

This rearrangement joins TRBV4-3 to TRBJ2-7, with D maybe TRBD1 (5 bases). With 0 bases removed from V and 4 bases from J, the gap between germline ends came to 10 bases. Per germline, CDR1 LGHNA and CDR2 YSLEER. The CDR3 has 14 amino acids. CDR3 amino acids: CASSQDKQVYEQYF. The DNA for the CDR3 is TGCGCCAGCAGCCAAGATAAACAGGTTTACGAGCAGTACTTC.

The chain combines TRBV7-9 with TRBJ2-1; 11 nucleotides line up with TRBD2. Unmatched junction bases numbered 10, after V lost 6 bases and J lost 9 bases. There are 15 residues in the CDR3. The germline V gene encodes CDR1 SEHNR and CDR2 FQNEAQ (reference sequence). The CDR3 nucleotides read TGTGCCAGCAGGCTAGCGGGAGGCTCGGATGGTGAGCAGTTCTTC. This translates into CASRLAGGSDGEQFF.

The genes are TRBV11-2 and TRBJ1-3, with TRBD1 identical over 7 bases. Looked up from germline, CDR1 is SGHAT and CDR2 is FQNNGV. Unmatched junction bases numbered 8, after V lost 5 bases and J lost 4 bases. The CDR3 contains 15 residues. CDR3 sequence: CASSRIGQAGNTIYF. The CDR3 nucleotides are TGTGCCAGCAGCCGGATCGGACAGGCGGGAAACACCATATATTTT.

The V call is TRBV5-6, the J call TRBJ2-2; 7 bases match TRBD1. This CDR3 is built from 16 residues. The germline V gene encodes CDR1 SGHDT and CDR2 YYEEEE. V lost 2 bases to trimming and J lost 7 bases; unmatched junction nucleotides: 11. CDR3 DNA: TGTGCCAGCAGCTTAGACAGGGTTTTTTTTGACGGGGAGCTGTTTTTT. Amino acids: CASSLDRVFFDGELFF.

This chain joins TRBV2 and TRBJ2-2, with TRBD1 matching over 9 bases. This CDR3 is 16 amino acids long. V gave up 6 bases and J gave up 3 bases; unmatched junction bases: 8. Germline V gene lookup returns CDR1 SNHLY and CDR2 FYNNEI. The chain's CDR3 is CASSDPGQGDTGELFF. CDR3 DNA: TGTGCCAGCAGCGACCCGGGACAGGGTGACACCGGGGAGCTGTTTTTT.

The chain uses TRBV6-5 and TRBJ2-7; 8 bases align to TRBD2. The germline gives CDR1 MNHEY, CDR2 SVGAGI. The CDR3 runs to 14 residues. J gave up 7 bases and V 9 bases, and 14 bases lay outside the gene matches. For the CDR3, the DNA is TGTGCCAGTTTCTCGGGAGGGCCCGTGGGTGAGCAGTACTTC. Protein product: CASFSGGPVGEQYF.

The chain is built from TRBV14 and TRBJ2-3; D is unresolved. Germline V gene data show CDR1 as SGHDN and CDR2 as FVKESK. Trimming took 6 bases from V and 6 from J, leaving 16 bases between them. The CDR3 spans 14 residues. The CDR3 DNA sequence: TGTGCCAGCAGTGAGTGGAGCGTACCCGATACGCAGTATTTT. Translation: CASSEWSVPDTQYF.

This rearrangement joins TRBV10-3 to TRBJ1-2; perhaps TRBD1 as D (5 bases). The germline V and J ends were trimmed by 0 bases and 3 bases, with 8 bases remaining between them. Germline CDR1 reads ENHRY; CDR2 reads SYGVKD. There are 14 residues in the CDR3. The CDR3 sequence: CAISESGGDYGYTF. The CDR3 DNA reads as TGTGCCATCAGTGAGTCAGGAGGGGACTATGGCTACACCTTC.

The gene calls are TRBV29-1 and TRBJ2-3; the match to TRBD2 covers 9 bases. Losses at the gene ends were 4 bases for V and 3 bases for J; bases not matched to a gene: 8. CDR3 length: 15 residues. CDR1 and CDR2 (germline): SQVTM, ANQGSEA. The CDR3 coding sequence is TGCAGCGTTGCTCTTAGCGGGAGCACAACAGATACGCAGTATTTT. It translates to CSVALSGSTTDTQYF.

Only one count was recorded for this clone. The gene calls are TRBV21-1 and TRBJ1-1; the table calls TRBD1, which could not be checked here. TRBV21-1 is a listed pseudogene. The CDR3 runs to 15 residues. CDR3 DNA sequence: TGTGCCAGCAGCAAAGAAGGGACAGGGTACACTGAAGCTTTCTTT. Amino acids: CASSKEGTGYTEAFF.